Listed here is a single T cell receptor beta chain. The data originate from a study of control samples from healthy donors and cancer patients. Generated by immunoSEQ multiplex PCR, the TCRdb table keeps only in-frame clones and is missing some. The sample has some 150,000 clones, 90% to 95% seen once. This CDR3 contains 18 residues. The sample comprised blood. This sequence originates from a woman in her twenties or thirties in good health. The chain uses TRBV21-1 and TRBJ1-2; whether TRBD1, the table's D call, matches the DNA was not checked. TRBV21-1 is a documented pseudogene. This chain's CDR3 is CASSKVLAGGKFNYGYTF. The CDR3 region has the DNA TGTGCCAGCAGCAAAGTATTGGCAGGGGGCAAATTCAACTATGGCTACACCTTC.